This T cell receptor (beta chain) was found in a study of shared clonotypes between healthy human individuals. Study information: Three plates each covered CD4 naive and memory; CD8 naive two, CD8 memory one.

This CDR3 spans 12 amino acids. The ends were cut back, 5 bases at V and 6 bases at J, with 12 bases in the middle. Germline V gene sequence: CDR1 SGHNT, CDR2 YYREEE (reference sequence). Generated by immunoSEQ multiplex PCR, the TCRdb table keeps only in-frame clones and is missing some. The sample has around 700,000 clones, about 80% seen once; the top ten hold under 2%. This clonotype was sampled from a woman aged 25 to 45 in good health. The J gene is TRBJ2-7, the V gene TRBV5-4; no clear D. Sequencing was done on a sample of memory CD4+ T cells sorted from blood. Subset noted: CD45RA-negative fraction. CDR3 region: CASSYDSGEQYF. CDR3 bases: TGTGCCAGCAGTTACGACTCGGGCGAGCAGTACTTC.